The 8 T cell receptor beta chains below all came from one sample that was sequenced in a study of shared clonotypes between healthy human individuals. Libraries were prepared by immunoSEQ multiplex PCR; TCRdb keeps only in-frame clonotypes and omits some of them. The sample holds under 650,000 clones, roughly 95% seen once. Input material: naive CD4+ T cells sorted from blood. Subset denoted: CD45RA+ positively selected. Every receptor here comes from a woman in her thirties in good health.

The chain uses TRBV18 and TRBJ1-3; D is possibly TRBD1 (6 bases). Between the trimmed V and J ends, which lost 2 bases and 6 bases, there was a span of 14 bases. From germline, CDR1 is KGHSH and CDR2 LQKENI. This CDR3 comprises 15 residues. The DNA for the CDR3 is TGTGCCAGCTCACCAGAATCACAGGGCGTAAACACCATATATTTT. It translates to CASSPESQGVNTIYF.

The gene calls are TRBV11-1 and TRBJ2-1, with D perhaps matching TRBD1 (5 bases). The CDR3 covers 13 residues. V gave up 3 bases and J gave up 4 bases, with 7 bases separating them. CDR1 and CDR2 (germline): SGHAT, FQDESV (reference sequence). DNA for the CDR3: TGTGCCAGCAGCTTTACAGGATACAATGAGCAGTTCTTC. Amino acids: CASSFTGYNEQFF. The full variable domain, in which reference TRBV11-1 and TRBJ2-1 provide the parts outside the CDR3, is EAEVAQSPRYKITEKSQAVAFWCDPISGHATLYWYRQILGQGPELLVQFQDESVVDDSQLPKDRFSAERLKGVDSTLKIQPAELGDSAMYLCASSFTGYNEQFFGPGTRLTVL.

The rearrangement uses TRBV4-1 and TRBJ1-1, with 7 nucleotides matching TRBD1. The CDR3 length is 13 residues. V lost 6 bases, J lost 4 bases, and 5 bases stayed unmatched. Germline V gene sequence: CDR1 MGHRA, CDR2 YSYEKL. The CDR3 nucleotides read TGCGCCAGCAGGCCCAACAGGGGCACTGAAGCTTTCTTT. Translating gives CASRPNRGTEAFF.

The CDR3 region is CASSQVTDYNEQFF. The CDR3 DNA sequence: TGTGCCAGCAGCCAAGTTACAGACTACAATGAGCAGTTCTTC. This sequence joins TRBV4-2 and TRBJ2-1; D is uncertain. Germline loops: CDR1 LGHNA, CDR2 YNFKEQ. This CDR3 is 14 amino acids long. Deletions cut 1 base from V and 3 bases from J, with 7 bases between.

Notes on this clone: The sample carries other DNA sequences with the same CDR3. This chain connects TRBV18 to TRBJ1-4; D not resolved. V lost 3 bases and J 2 bases, leaving 7 bases between the germline ends. Germline V CDR1 and CDR2: KGHSH, LQKENI. The CDR3 has 14 residues. The CDR3 region has the DNA TGTGCCAGCTCACCCCGTGGGACTAATGAAAAACTGTTTTTT. This codes for CASSPRGTNEKLFF.

V usage is TRBV18 and J usage is TRBJ2-7; D remains unclear. CDR1 is KGHSH, CDR2 LQKENI, per germline. Trimming took 1 base from V and 3 from J, leaving 7 bases between them. The CDR3 length is 13 residues. This CDR3 is CASSPRSSYEQYF. CDR3 in DNA: TGTGCCAGCTCACCACGCAGCAGCTACGAGCAGTACTTC.

Written as DNA, the CDR3 is TGTGCCAGCAGTAGACAGGGTGGGGGCAATCAGCCCCAGCATTTT. It codes for CASSRQGGGNQPQHF. The chain joins TRBV27 to TRBJ1-5; TRBD1 matches at 7 bases. Germline loops: CDR1 MNHEY, CDR2 SMNVEV (reference sequence). This CDR3 is built from 15 residues. V was pared by 5 bases and J by 2 bases, with 6 bases of the junction left unmatched.

CDR3 loop: CASSASLSEKLFF. CDR3 nucleotides: TGTGCCAGCAGCGCATCATTATCGGAAAAACTGTTTTTT. The chain combines TRBV9 with TRBJ1-4; unclear D gene. Germline CDR1 and CDR2: SGDLS and YYNGEE. Trimming shortened V by 3 bases and J by 8 bases, and 11 bases separated the two germline ends. The CDR3 has 13 residues.